This TCR beta chain was identified during a study of T-cell reconstitution after alpha-beta-depleted transplantation in children. For TCRbeta, the library was prepared with unique molecular identifiers. One entry per CDR3 protein, called by TCRdb with MiXCR from the PCR reads. The sample yields under 850,000 distinct CDR3 sequences, about an eighth seen once. In its sample, this clonotype was seen many times. Its antigen remains unknown. Whole-study findings and limits: Several hundred expanded graft clones reportedly supplied alpha-beta T cells about two months after transplant. It was newly produced T cells that mostly accounted for T-cell counts and diversity one year after transplant. After transplant, high TCRbeta diversity at day 60 in some patients arose from surviving recipient T cells and thymic progenitors.

Trimming took 1 base from V and 4 from J, leaving 10 bases between them. The CDR3 consists of 14 residues. The germline CDR1 and CDR2 sequences are MNHNS and SASEGT. This chain joins TRBV6-1 and TRBJ1-2, with D unclear. This TCR was recovered from a girl aged 2-10 years with congenital amegakaryocytic thrombocytopenia, due to receive a stem cell transplant. Sequencing used PBMCs, obtained before TCRalphabeta/CD19-depleted stem cell transplant. In DNA, the CDR3 is TGTGCCAGCAGTGAAGGGGGTGGTGGCTATGGCTACACCTTC. Residues: CASSEGGGGYGYTF.